There are many counts of the clone carrying this T cell receptor beta chain. The antigen is unknown. This record comes from a study of Graves' ophthalmopathy and Graves' hyperthyroidism. Study-wide results and limits: Most clonotypes expanded in thyroid above 0.001 frequency were present in blood too.

The study excluded patients with other autoimmune diseases, uncontrolled infections, pregnancy or lactation. The starting material, approximately 10 ml of fresh peripheral blood, provided the PBMCs. Germline values: CDR1 DFQATT, CDR2 SNEGSKA (reference sequence). With V trimmed by 5 bases and J by 0 bases, 4 bases remained unmatched. The CDR3 runs to 15 residues. RNA served as the template for amplifying TCR beta CDR3 regions. First-round RT-PCR employed HTBI primers, with a second-round multiplex PCR after it. TCRdb re-analysed the multiplex PCR reads in MiXCR, keeping a single row per CDR3 protein. This table holds about 640,000 distinct CDR3 sequences, 35% to 50% found once.

Sequencing was performed on peripheral blood. This TCR came from an adult man with Graves' ophthalmopathy. The chain couples TRBV20-1 to TRBJ2-6; 7 bases are a match to TRBD2. The CDR3 bases are TGCAGTGCTGCTAGCGGAGGCTCTGGGGCCAACGTCCTGACTTTC. Encoded protein: CSAASGGSGANVLTF.